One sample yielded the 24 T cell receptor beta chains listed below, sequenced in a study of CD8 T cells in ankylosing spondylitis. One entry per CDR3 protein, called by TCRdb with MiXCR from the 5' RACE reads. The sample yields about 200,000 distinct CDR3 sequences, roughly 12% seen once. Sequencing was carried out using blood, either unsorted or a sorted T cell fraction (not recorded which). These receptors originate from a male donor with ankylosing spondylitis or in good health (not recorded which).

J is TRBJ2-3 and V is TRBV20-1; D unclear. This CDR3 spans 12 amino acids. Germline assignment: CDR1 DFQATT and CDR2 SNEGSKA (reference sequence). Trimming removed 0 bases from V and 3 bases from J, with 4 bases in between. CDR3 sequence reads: CSARDLTDTQYF. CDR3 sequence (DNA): TGCAGTGCTAGAGATCTAACAGATACGCAGTATTTT.

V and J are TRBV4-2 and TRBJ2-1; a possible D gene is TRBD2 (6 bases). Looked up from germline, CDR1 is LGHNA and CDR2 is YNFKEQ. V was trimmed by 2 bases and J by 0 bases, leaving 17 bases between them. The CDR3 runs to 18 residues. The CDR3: CASSQWRDSPPSYNEQFF. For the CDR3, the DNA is TGTGCCAGCAGCCAATGGCGGGATAGTCCCCCCTCCTACAATGAGCAGTTCTTC.

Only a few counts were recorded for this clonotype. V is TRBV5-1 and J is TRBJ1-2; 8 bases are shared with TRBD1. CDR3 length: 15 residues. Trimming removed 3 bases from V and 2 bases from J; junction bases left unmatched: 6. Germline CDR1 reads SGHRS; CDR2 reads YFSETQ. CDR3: CASSSRQGPNYGYTF. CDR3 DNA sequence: TGCGCCAGCAGCTCCCGACAGGGGCCCAACTATGGCTACACCTTC.

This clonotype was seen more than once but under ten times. CDR3 protein: CASSEVRAGANVLTF. The CDR3 DNA follows: TGTGCCAGCAGTGAAGTTAGGGCTGGGGCCAACGTCCTGACTTTC. The V gene is TRBV2, the J gene TRBJ2-6; D unresolved. This CDR3 is 15 amino acids long. V was pared by 1 base and J by 2 bases, with 6 bases between. CDR1 is SNHLY and CDR2 is FYNNEI in the germline V gene.

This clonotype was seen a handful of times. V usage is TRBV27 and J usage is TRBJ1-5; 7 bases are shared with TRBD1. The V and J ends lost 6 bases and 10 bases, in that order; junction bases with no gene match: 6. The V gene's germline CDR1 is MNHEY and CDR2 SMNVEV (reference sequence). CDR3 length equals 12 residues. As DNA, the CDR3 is TGTGCCAGCAGACCCCAGGGGGGACCCCAGCATTTT. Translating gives CASRPQGGPQHF.

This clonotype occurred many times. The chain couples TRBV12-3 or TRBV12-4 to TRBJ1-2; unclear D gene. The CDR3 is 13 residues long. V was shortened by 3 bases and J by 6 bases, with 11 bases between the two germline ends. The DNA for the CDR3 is TGTGCCAGCAGTTTCGACGATACGGATGGCTACACCTTC. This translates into CASSFDDTDGYTF.

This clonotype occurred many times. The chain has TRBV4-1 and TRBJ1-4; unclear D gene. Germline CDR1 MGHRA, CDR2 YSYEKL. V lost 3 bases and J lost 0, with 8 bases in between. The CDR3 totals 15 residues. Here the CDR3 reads CASSQYGTTNEKLFF. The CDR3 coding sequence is TGCGCCAGCAGCCAGTATGGTACAACTAATGAAAAACTGTTTTTT.

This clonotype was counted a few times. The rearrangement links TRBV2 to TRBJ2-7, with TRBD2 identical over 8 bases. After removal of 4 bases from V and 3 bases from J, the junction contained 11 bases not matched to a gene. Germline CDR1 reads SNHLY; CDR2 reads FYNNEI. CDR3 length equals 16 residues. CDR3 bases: TGTGCCAGCAGTGTTTTGGGTAGCGGGGCAAACTACGAGCAGTACTTC. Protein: CASSVLGSGANYEQYF.

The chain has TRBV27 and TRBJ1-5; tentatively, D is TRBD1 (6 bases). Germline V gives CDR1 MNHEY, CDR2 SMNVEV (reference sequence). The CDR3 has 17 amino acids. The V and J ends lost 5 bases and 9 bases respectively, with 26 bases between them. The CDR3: CASSPEGPQGSSGPQHF. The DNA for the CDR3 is TGTGCCAGCAGTCCCGAGGGCCCCCAGGGGTCATCTGGGCCCCAGCATTTT.

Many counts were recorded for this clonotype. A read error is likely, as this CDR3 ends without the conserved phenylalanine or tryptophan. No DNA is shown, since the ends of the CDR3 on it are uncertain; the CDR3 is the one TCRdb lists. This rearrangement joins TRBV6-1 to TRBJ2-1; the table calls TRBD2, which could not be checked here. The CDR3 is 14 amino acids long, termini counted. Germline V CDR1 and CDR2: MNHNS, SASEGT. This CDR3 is CASSEVAGSGIESV.

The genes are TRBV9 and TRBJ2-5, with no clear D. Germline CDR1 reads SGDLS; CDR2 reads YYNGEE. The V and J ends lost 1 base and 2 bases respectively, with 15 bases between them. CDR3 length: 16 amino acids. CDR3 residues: CASSVLGLGVQETQYF. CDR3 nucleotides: TGTGCCAGCAGCGTACTGGGTCTAGGCGTGCAAGAGACCCAGTACTTC.

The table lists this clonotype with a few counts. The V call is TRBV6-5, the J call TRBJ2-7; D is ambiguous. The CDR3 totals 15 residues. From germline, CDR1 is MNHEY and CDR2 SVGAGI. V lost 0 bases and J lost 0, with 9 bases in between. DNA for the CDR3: TGTGCCAGCAGTTACTCTTCGTATAGCTCCTACGAGCAGTACTTC. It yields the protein CASSYSSYSSYEQYF.

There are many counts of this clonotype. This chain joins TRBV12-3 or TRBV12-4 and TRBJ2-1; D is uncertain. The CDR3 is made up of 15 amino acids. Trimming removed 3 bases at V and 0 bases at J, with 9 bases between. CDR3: CASSLGWSSYNEQFF. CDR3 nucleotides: TGTGCCAGCAGTTTGGGTTGGAGCTCCTACAATGAGCAGTTCTTC.

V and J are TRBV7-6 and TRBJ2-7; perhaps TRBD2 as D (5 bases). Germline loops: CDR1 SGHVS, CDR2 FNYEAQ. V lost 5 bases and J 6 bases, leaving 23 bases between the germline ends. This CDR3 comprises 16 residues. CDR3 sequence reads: CASSPTPAPRGSEQYF. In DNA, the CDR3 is TGTGCCAGCAGCCCAACGCCGGCCCCCCGGGGTAGCGAGCAGTACTTC.

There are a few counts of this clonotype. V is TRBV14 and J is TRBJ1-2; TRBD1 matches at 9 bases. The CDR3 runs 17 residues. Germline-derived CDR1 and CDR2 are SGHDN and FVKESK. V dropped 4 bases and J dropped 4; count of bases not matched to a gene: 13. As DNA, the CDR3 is TGTGCCAGCAGCCCGATATTATGGACAGGGGCGAGCTATGGCTACACCTTC. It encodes CASSPILWTGASYGYTF.

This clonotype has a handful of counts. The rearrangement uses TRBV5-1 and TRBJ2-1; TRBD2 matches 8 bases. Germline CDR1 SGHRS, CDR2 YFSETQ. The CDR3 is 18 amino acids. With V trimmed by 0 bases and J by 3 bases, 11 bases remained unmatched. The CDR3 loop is CASSLGPAGGPIYNEQFF. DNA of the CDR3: TGCGCCAGCAGCTTGGGGCCCGCGGGGGGACCCATCTACAATGAGCAGTTCTTC.

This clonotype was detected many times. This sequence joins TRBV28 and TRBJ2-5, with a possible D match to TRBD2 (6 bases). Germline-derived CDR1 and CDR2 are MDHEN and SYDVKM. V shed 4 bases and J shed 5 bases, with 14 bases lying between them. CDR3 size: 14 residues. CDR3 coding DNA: TGTGCCAGCAGTTCAGCGGGTCTCGGGGAGACCCAGTACTTC. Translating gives CASSSAGLGETQYF.

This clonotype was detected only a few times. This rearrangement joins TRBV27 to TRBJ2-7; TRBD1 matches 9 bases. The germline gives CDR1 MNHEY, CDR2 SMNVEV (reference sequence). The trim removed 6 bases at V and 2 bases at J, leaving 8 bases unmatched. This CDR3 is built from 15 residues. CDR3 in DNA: TGTGCCAGCAGGCTTACAGGGGGCGATCCCTACGAGCAGTACTTC. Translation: CASRLTGGDPYEQYF.

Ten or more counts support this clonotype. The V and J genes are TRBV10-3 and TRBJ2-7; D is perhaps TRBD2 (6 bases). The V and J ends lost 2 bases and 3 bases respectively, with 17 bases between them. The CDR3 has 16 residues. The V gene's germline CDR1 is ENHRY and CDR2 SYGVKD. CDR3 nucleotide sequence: TGTGCCATCAGTGAGATGGTTACGGGAGCTAACTACGAGCAGTACTTC. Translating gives CAISEMVTGANYEQYF.

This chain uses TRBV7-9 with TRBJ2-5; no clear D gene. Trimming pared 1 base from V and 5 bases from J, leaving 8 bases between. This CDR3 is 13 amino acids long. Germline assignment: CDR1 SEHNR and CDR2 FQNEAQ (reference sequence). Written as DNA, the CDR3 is TGTGCCAGCAGCTTAGTACGTTGGGAGACCCAGTACTTC. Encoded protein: CASSLVRWETQYF.

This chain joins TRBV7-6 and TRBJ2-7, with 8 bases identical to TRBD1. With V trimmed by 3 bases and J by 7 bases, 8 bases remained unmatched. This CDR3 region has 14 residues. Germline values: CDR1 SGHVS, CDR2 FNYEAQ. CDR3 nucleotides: TGTGCCAGCAGCTTTGGACAGGGCGTAAGGGAGCAGTACTTC. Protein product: CASSFGQGVREQYF.

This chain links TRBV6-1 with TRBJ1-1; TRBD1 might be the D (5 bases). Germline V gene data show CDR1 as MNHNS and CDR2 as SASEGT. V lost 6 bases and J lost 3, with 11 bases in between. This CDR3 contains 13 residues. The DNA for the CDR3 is TGTGCCAGCAGCAGGGACGGCTACACTGAAGCTTTCTTT. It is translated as CASSRDGYTEAFF.

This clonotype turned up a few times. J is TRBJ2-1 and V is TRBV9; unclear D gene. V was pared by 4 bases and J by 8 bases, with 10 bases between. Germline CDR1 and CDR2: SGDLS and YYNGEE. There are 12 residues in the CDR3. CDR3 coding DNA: TGTGCCAGCAGCCCCGGTTTGTATGAGCAGTTCTTC. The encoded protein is CASSPGLYEQFF.

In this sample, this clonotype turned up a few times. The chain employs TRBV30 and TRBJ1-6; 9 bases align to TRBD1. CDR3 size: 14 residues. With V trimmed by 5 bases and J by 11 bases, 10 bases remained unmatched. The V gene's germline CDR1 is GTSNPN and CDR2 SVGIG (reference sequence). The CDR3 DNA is TGTGCCTGGGAGCCGGGACAGGGCTTTACACCCCTCCACTTT. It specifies CAWEPGQGFTPLHF.